Listed here are 9 T cell receptor beta chains from one sample, sequenced in a study of T cell responses to AZD1222 COVID-19 vaccine. Generated by immunoSEQ multiplex PCR, the TCRdb table keeps only in-frame clones and is missing some. The repertoire consists of just under 90,000 clones, with roughly 88% occurring once and the leading ten covering 4.5% to 6%. Source: peripheral blood, taken on day 0 of AZD1222 vaccination. The receptors derive from an adult in good health.

This clone was seen once. The J gene is TRBJ1-2, the V gene TRBV29-1; 9 bases line up with TRBD1. Germline assignment: CDR1 SQVTM and CDR2 ANQGSEA. V shed 4 bases, J shed 1 base, and the junction held 16 bases outside the gene matches. The CDR3 spans 18 residues. The CDR3 nucleotides are TGCAGCGTTGTACATGGGGGGGGACAGGGAGCTAATAACTATGGCTACACCTTC. As protein: CSVVHGGGQGANNYGYTF.

Comment on this clone: This sample includes further DNA sequences coding for the same CDR3. This rearrangement joins TRBV2 to TRBJ2-3, with D uncertain. CDR3 length equals 11 residues. CDR1 SNHLY and CDR2 FYNNEI come from the germline V gene. The ends were cut back, 2 bases at V and 5 bases at J, with 2 bases in the middle. The CDR3 reads CASSERDTQYF. The CDR3 DNA reads TGTGCCAGCAGTGAACGAGATACGCAGTATTTT.

J is TRBJ1-6 and V is TRBV28, with D possibly matching TRBD1 (5 bases). Germline V gene sequence: CDR1 MDHEN, CDR2 SYDVKM. V was cut by 6 bases and J by 9 bases, with 21 bases left in between. The CDR3 spans 16 residues. The CDR3 loop is CASSSTSGGRGSPLHF. In DNA, the CDR3 is TGTGCCAGCAGCTCTACGTCCGGGGGTAGAGGTTCACCCCTCCACTTT.

Remarks on this clone: Within the sample, other DNA sequences also encode this same CDR3. The V gene is TRBV28, the J gene TRBJ2-1, with 10 bases lining up with TRBD2. V trimming: 3 bases; J trimming: 5 bases; junction bases outside the gene matches: 1. CDR1 is MDHEN, CDR2 SYDVKM, per germline. The CDR3 sequence is 14 residues long. The CDR3 sequence is CASSLLAGDNEQFF. DNA for the CDR3: TGTGCCAGCAGTTTGCTAGCGGGAGACAATGAGCAGTTCTTC.

The chain combines TRBV7-2 with TRBJ2-1; 9 nucleotides line up with TRBD2. CDR1 is SGHTA and CDR2 is FQGNSA in the germline V gene. The CDR3 runs 14 residues. J was trimmed by 6 bases and V by 4 bases; bases with no gene match: 4. This CDR3 is CASSYGGRVNEQFF. The CDR3 region has the DNA TGTGCCAGCAGCTACGGCGGGAGGGTCAATGAGCAGTTCTTC.

The rearrangement joins TRBV6-5 to TRBJ2-7; 9 nucleotides line up with TRBD1. Germline lookup yields CDR1 MNHEY and CDR2 SVGAGI. The CDR3 has 14 amino acids. J was trimmed by 1 base and V by 4 bases; bases with no gene match: 2. The CDR3: CASSSGTGSYEQYF. CDR3 in DNA: TGTGCCAGCAGTTCCGGGACAGGGTCCTACGAGCAGTACTTC.

J is TRBJ2-1 and V is TRBV28; D gene uncertain. V lost 1 base, J lost 5 bases, and 9 bases lay in between. In germline, CDR1 is MDHEN, CDR2 SYDVKM. The CDR3 contains 14 residues. As DNA, the CDR3 is TGTGCCAGCAGTTTATTACCGGCCAACAATGAGCAGTTCTTC. This codes for CASSLLPANNEQFF.

The chain uses TRBV19 and TRBJ1-1; 7 nucleotides line up with TRBD1. Losses at the gene ends were 6 bases for V and 7 bases for J; bases not matched to a gene: 8. This CDR3 region has 13 residues. In germline, CDR1 is LNHDA, CDR2 SQIVND (reference sequence). CDR3 coding DNA: TGTGCCAGTAGACCTGACAGGGTGGGTGAAGCTTTCTTT. Translating gives CASRPDRVGEAFF.

The chain joins TRBV13 to TRBJ1-4; D ambiguous. The V end was cut by 0 bases, the J end by 6 bases, with 14 bases between. This CDR3 has 16 residues. Looked up from germline, CDR1 is PRHDT and CDR2 is FYEKMQ (reference sequence). The DNA of the CDR3 is TGTGCCAGCAGCTTAGGGGGCGACTGGGGTGATGAAAAACTGTTTTTT. Translating it yields CASSLGGDWGDEKLFF.